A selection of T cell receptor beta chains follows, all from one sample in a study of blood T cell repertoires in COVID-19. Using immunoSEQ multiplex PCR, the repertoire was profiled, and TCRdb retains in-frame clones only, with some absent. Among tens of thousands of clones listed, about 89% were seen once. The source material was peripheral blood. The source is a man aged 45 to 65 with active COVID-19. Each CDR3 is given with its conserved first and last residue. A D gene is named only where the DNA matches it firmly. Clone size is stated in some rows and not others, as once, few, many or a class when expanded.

TGTGCCAGCAGTGACTCGACAGGGAATCTCCGAGCTTATGGCTACACCTTC	CASSDSTGNLRAYGYTF	TRBD1	TRBJ1-2	NA	17	TRBV6-4
TGTGCCAGCAGCCAAGCCCTAGGTGGGGGGTCGGCTAACTATGGCTACACCTTC	CASSQALGGGSANYGYTF	NA	TRBJ1-2	once	18	TRBV3-1/TRBV3-2
TGCGCCAGCAGCCAAGATCGGGGTCGGGGCTACGAGCAGTACTTC	CASSQDRGRGYEQYF	NA	TRBJ2-7	NA	15	TRBV4-3
TGTGCCAGCAGCCGAAACCAGGGGAAGTATGGCTACACCTTC	CASSRNQGKYGYTF	NA	TRBJ1-2	NA	14	TRBV3-1/TRBV3-2
TGTGCCAGCAGCGGGGAAGGGCGGGGGTTCGCTGAAGCTTTCTTT	CASSGEGRGFAEAFF	NA	TRBJ1-1	NA	15	TRBV5-6
TGTGCCAGTAGTAAGTCTGGGAGGGAGGGCAATCAGCCCCAGCATTTT	CASSKSGREGNQPQHF	NA	TRBJ1-5	NA	16	TRBV19
TGTGCCAGCAGCACCCGGGACAGGAAAGAGACCCAGTACTTC	CASSTRDRKETQYF	TRBD1	TRBJ2-5	NA	14	TRBV7-2
TGTGCCAGTAGTTCCTCGGTTAACTATGGCTACACCTTC	CASSSSVNYGYTF	NA	TRBJ1-2	NA	13	TRBV19
TGCGCCAGCAGCTTGGCTTCTGGGACAGGGAGGAGCTATGGCTACACCTTC	CASSLASGTGRSYGYTF	TRBD1	TRBJ1-2	once	17	TRBV5-1
TGTGCCAGCAGCTCCTTATCCCGGTACGACTACAATGAGCAGTTCTTC	CASSSLSRYDYNEQFF	NA	TRBJ2-1	NA	16	TRBV5-4
TGTGCCAGCTCACCAGCCGGGAAAACTGAAGCTTTCTTT	CASSPAGKTEAFF	NA	TRBJ1-1	NA	13	TRBV18
TGCGCCAGCAGCTTGGATGGTCGGTCAACTAATGAAAAACTGTTTTTT	CASSLDGRSTNEKLFF	NA	TRBJ1-4	NA	16	TRBV5-1
TGCGCCAGCAGCTTGTACGGGACAGGGGTAGACTCCTATAATTCACCCCTCCACTTT	CASSLYGTGVDSYNSPLHF	TRBD1	TRBJ1-6	NA	19	TRBV5-1
TGTGCCAGCAGCCAAGGGGGACAGGGTAATCAGCCCCAGCATTTT	CASSQGGQGNQPQHF	TRBD1	TRBJ1-5	NA	15	TRBV4-2
TGTGCCAGCAGTTTTGGCGGGGTGCTTGGCTACACCTTC	CASSFGGVLGYTF	NA	TRBJ1-2	NA	13	TRBV28
TGTGCCAGCAGCAAAGGGGGGGGCAACTACGAGCAGTACTTC	CASSKGGGNYEQYF	NA	TRBJ2-7	NA	14	TRBV6-6
TGTGCCAGCAGCCCGACAGCCGAGCAAGAGACCCAGTACTTC	CASSPTAEQETQYF	NA	TRBJ2-5	few	14	TRBV7-9
TGTGCCACCAGCAGAGCGGGCAGGGGCGACTACAATGAGCAGTTCTTC	CATSRAGRGDYNEQFF	NA	TRBJ2-1	NA	16	TRBV15
TGTGCCAGCAGGATTGAGGCGGGTGCTGAAGAGCAGTTCTTC	CASRIEAGAEEQFF	NA	TRBJ2-1	NA	14	TRBV2
TGTGCCAGCAGTCAACCCCGGGACAGGTATTTATCCCATGAGCAGTTCTTC	CASSQPRDRYLSHEQFF	TRBD1	TRBJ2-1	NA	17	TRBV28
TGTGCCAGCAGCCAAGGTGCGGGACAGGGTGCGGAGACCCAGTACTTC	CASSQGAGQGAETQYF	TRBD1	TRBJ2-5	NA	16	TRBV14
TGTGCCAGCAGCCGGATCAGGCTAGCGGGGGGCCATTCTAGCACAGATACGCAGTATTTT	CASSRIRLAGGHSSTDTQYF	TRBD2	TRBJ2-3	NA	20	TRBV4-2
TGTGCCACCAACAGGGCCTCCGATAATTCACCCCTCCACTTT	CATNRASDNSPLHF	NA	TRBJ1-6	few	14	TRBV5-4
TGTGCCAGCACCTCCCGGACAGGGCCCTACGAGCAGTACTTC	CASTSRTGPYEQYF	TRBD1	TRBJ2-7	NA	14	TRBV5-6
TGTGCCAGCAGTCGACGGACAGGGGGCGCGAACACTGAAGCTTTCTTT	CASSRRTGGANTEAFF	TRBD1	TRBJ1-1	NA	16	TRBV6-6
TGTGCCAGCAGCGTAGGTATAGGGGGTACGGAGACCCAGTACTTC	CASSVGIGGTETQYF	NA	TRBJ2-5	NA	15	TRBV9
TGTGCCAGCAGCTCCGGTGCGGACTTCAGGACAGATACGCAGTATTTT	CASSSGADFRTDTQYF	NA	TRBJ2-3	NA	16	TRBV7-3
TGTGCCAGCAGTTTATCAGGAGGTGGGAGAACCTACGAGCAGTACTTC	CASSLSGGGRTYEQYF	NA	TRBJ2-7	NA	16	TRBV27
TGCGCCAGCAGCCAGACTAGCGGGTTCTCCTACAATGAGCAGTTCTTC	CASSQTSGFSYNEQFF	TRBD2	TRBJ2-1	NA	16	TRBV5-1
TGTGCCAGCTCCCTCACGCGGGCTAGCACAGATACGCAGTATTTT	CASSLTRASTDTQYF	NA	TRBJ2-3	NA	15	TRBV18
TGTGCCAGCAGCAGCGACAGGGAGCAGTTCTTC	CASSSDREQFF	NA	TRBJ2-1	NA	11	TRBV7-8
TGTGCCAGCAGCTTACAGGGGGCGGGAGAGGAAAAACTGTTTTTT	CASSLQGAGEEKLFF	TRBD1	TRBJ1-4	NA	15	TRBV28
TGTGCCAGCAGCTTAGGGGCTAGCGGGAGGGCTAGCACAGATACGCAGTATTTT	CASSLGASGRASTDTQYF	TRBD2	TRBJ2-3	once	18	TRBV7-2
TGTGCCAGCTGGGGCGGGGCCTCCTACGAGCAGTACTTC	CASWGGASYEQYF	NA	TRBJ2-7	NA	13	TRBV5-6
TGTGCCAGCAGCCAAGTAACCGGGACAGGGAACACTGAAGCTTTCTTT	CASSQVTGTGNTEAFF	TRBD1	TRBJ1-1	few	16	TRBV4-2
TGTGCCAGCAGCTTAGGTAGCGGGGGGGCCGGAGAGCAGTACTTC	CASSLGSGGAGEQYF	TRBD2	TRBJ2-7	NA	15	TRBV7-6
TGTGCCAGCAGATCCGACAGGGCCGTTGGCTACACCTTC	CASRSDRAVGYTF	TRBD1	TRBJ1-2	NA	13	TRBV6-5
TGTGCCAGCAGTGCGACACCCACCGGGGAGCTGTTTTTT	CASSATPTGELFF	NA	TRBJ2-2	NA	13	TRBV6-4
TGTGCCAGCTCACCACCGACTACAGATACGCAGTATTTT	CASSPPTTDTQYF	NA	TRBJ2-3	NA	13	TRBV18
TGTGCCAGCAGCCACCCTGAGGAGGGGGAGGGCCCCGATACGCAGTATTTT	CASSHPEEGEGPDTQYF	NA	TRBJ2-3	few	17	TRBV3-1/TRBV3-2
TGTGCCAGCAGTGAAGACAGGGCGGGTGGAAACACCATATATTTT	CASSEDRAGGNTIYF	NA	TRBJ1-3	NA	15	TRBV6-1
TGCGCCAGCAGCCCCGACATTAGCAATCAGCCCCAGCATTTT	CASSPDISNQPQHF	NA	TRBJ1-5	NA	14	TRBV4-1
TGTGCCAGCAGTGAGACAGGGGGCGGTGAAAAACTGTTTTTT	CASSETGGGEKLFF	TRBD1	TRBJ1-4	NA	14	TRBV6-1
TGTGCCAGCAGCAAGGGACAGCCCAGGGGGGACAATGAGCAGTTCTTC	CASSKGQPRGDNEQFF	NA	TRBJ2-1	NA	16	TRBV9
TGTGCCAGCAGCTTCGGACAGGGTGCCCTCTATGGCTACACCTTC	CASSFGQGALYGYTF	TRBD1	TRBJ1-2	NA	15	TRBV7-2
TGTGCCAGCAGTTCCCCGACAGGGGCTTTCGGTTCACCCCTCCACTTT	CASSSPTGAFGSPLHF	TRBD1	TRBJ1-6	NA	16	TRBV6-5
TGTGCCAGCAGCTCCGGGTGGGGGGACCAAGAGACCCAGTACTTC	CASSSGWGDQETQYF	NA	TRBJ2-5	NA	15	TRBV7-2
TGTGCCAGCTCACCCATTGGGGAAAGGGGCAATGAGCAGTTCTTC	CASSPIGERGNEQFF	NA	TRBJ2-1	medium-sized	15	TRBV18
TGTGCCAGCAGCTTAACGAGACAGGGAGACACTGAAGCTTTCTTT	CASSLTRQGDTEAFF	TRBD1	TRBJ1-1	NA	15	TRBV7-3
TGTGCCAGCGCTATCCAGGGTGGTAAAGAAAACACCATATATTTT	CASAIQGGKENTIYF	NA	TRBJ1-3	NA	15	TRBV7-2
TGTGCCAGTAGTCCAGGCGGGGATAAGCAGTACTTC	CASSPGGDKQYF	NA	TRBJ2-7	NA	12	TRBV19
TGTGCCAGCAGTGAAGGGTATCGGGTTACTAATCAGCCCCAGCATTTT	CASSEGYRVTNQPQHF	NA	TRBJ1-5	NA	16	TRBV2
TGTGCCAGCAGTGAAGGGCCCTGGACTAGCGGACGCACAGATACGCAGTATTTT	CASSEGPWTSGRTDTQYF	TRBD2	TRBJ2-3	NA	18	TRBV2
TGTGCCAGCAGCACACAGACAGGGGGCGGTGAAAAACTGTTTTTT	CASSTQTGGGEKLFF	TRBD1	TRBJ1-4	NA	15	TRBV27